This T cell receptor beta chain stems from a study of T cell changes during pregnancy in multiple sclerosis. Germline loops: CDR1 MRHNA, CDR2 SNTAGT. The CDR3 runs 13 residues. V was shortened by 5 bases and J by 1 base, with 5 bases between the two germline ends. Sequenced by immunoSEQ multiplex PCR; TCRdb stores in-frame clones only, minus some. The profile covers approximately 23,000 clones, with roughly 89% appearing a single time and roughly 6.9% taken by the ten largest. V is TRBV6-4 and J is TRBJ2-2; D unclear. This receptor was taken from a female donor with multiple sclerosis, enrolled in a pregnancy study. Sequencing was performed on CD8+ T cells from peripheral blood mononuclear cells, taken in the first trimester of pregnancy. CDR3 protein: CASSTGNTGELFF. The CDR3 region has the DNA TGTGCCAGCAGTACGGGGAACACCGGGGAGCTGTTTTTT.